The 5 T cell receptor beta chains below all came from one sample that was sequenced in a study of CD8+ T cells in alopecia areata. Sequencing relied on a cDNA template that was reverse transcribed from extracted RNA. The repertoire was sequenced with immunoSEQ multiplex PCR; TCRdb's copy has only in-frame clones and lacks some. The sample lists some 100,000 clones; 44% were seen once. Treatment denoted: oral pan-JAK inhibitor, 5-10 mg twice daily. This sample comprised CD8+ T cells sorted from blood, obtained at week 24, from a patient treated with tofacitinib. These TCRs come from a human donor with alopecia areata.

This clone has just a few counts. The CDR3 coding sequence is TGCAGCGTTGAAAGCGCGCGGACAGGGCCGAGGAATGAGCAGTTCTTC. Translation: CSVESARTGPRNEQFF. The V and J genes are TRBV29-1 and TRBJ2-1, with TRBD1 identical over 8 bases. Per the germline V gene, CDR1 is SQVTM and CDR2 is ANQGSEA. V lost 2 bases, J lost 7 bases, and 13 bases stayed unmatched. The CDR3 loop spans 16 amino acids.

The chain combines TRBV10-3 with TRBJ2-1, with D possibly TRBD2 on 7 matching bases. The CDR3 consists of 11 residues. Germline V lookup: CDR1 ENHRY, CDR2 SYGVKD. The germline V and J ends were trimmed by 6 bases and 10 bases, with 10 bases remaining between them. Here the CDR3 reads CAIRAGAEQFF. The CDR3 nucleotides are TGTGCCATCAGGGCGGGGGCGGAGCAGTTCTTC.

V and J are TRBV2 and TRBJ2-7, with D tentatively TRBD2 (5 bases). CDR1 is SNHLY, CDR2 FYNNEI, per germline. With 11 bases removed from V and 1 base from J, the gap between germline ends came to 15 bases. This CDR3 has 13 amino acids. The chain's CDR3 is CAGKDGKSYEQYF. CDR3 sequence (DNA): TGTGCCGGAAAGGACGGGAAATCCTACGAGCAGTACTTC.

The CDR3 region is CSVAQGRTYEQYF. CDR3 in DNA: TGCAGCGTTGCGCAGGGGCGGACCTACGAGCAGTACTTC. V is TRBV29-1 and J is TRBJ2-7; possibly TRBD1 for D (6 bases). Trimming shortened V by 4 bases and J by 2 bases, and 12 bases separated the two germline ends. CDR1 and CDR2 (germline): SQVTM, ANQGSEA. There are 13 residues in the CDR3.

The CDR3, as DNA: TGTGCCAGCAGCCAAGCACGGGGGAGCCAAGAGACCCAGTACTTC. Translating gives CASSQARGSQETQYF. This chain joins TRBV14 and TRBJ2-5; a weak D match, TRBD2 (6 bases). CDR1 and CDR2 (germline): SGHDN, FVKESK. Trimming cost V 1 base and J 1 base, with 10 bases left between them. This CDR3 contains 15 residues.